A single sample gave rise to the 11 T cell receptor beta chains below, sequenced in a study of regulatory T cells in long-lasting Graves disease. Through Arm-PCR of CDR3 regions and iRepertoire HTBI primers, TCR beta libraries were built. MiXCR, run by TCRdb on the multiplex PCR reads, gives a single entry per CDR3 protein. This table has 350,000 to 450,000 distinct CDR3 sequences, around 11% appearing once. This sample's time point: newly diagnosed GD, antithyroid drugs for less than 3 months. PBMC RNA was the source of the TCR library. The same sample was also used in a study of T cells in Graves' hyperthyroidism and ophthalmopathy.

The source material was peripheral blood mononuclear cells (PBMCs), sampled at new diagnosis, from a patient treated with antithyroid drugs. The receptors were gathered from a woman aged 18-29 years with Graves disease.

The chain uses TRBV6-5 and TRBJ1-5; no definite D call. The germline V gene has CDR1 MNHEY and CDR2 SVGAGI. V lost 3 bases, J lost 1 base, and 13 bases lay in between. The CDR3 covers 16 residues. The CDR3 DNA follows: TGTGCCAGCAGTTATTCAACCGGGTGGAGCAATCAGCCCCAGCATTTT. This codes for CASSYSTGWSNQPQHF.

This clonotype occurred many times. This sequence joins TRBV5-1 and TRBJ1-1; perhaps TRBD1 as D (6 bases). Looked up from germline, CDR1 is SGHRS and CDR2 is YFSETQ. V was clipped by 0 bases and J by 6 bases, with 15 bases between them. CDR3 length equals 15 residues. The CDR3 loop is CASSLGGRVPPEAFF. As DNA, the CDR3 is TGCGCCAGCAGCTTGGGGGGGCGAGTACCCCCTGAAGCTTTCTTT.

In this sample, this clonotype turned up a few times. The chain combines TRBV6-1 with TRBJ2-1; 8 positions match TRBD2. CDR3 length equals 13 residues. V shed 7 bases, J shed 13 bases, and the junction held 12 bases outside the gene matches. Germline assignment: CDR1 MNHNS and CDR2 SASEGT. The CDR3 nucleotides read TGTGCCAGCACACTTTTAGCGGGGTCACCCCAGTTCTTC. Protein: CASTLLAGSPQFF.

This clonotype was found many times. The genes are TRBV5-8 and TRBJ1-2; possible D gene TRBD1, 6 bases. Trimming stripped 3 bases from V and 0 bases from J, with 9 bases between. Per the germline V gene, CDR1 is SGHTS and CDR2 is YDEGEE. The CDR3 covers 14 residues. The CDR3 sequence is CASSSWTANYGYTF. CDR3 nucleotides: TGTGCCAGCAGCTCTTGGACAGCTAACTATGGCTACACCTTC.

This clonotype appeared a few times. The V and J genes are TRBV19 and TRBJ2-5; the D is unclear. CDR3 length: 14 amino acids. Between the trimmed V and J ends, which lost 3 bases and 5 bases, there was a span of 13 bases. CDR1 LNHDA and CDR2 SQIVND come from the germline V gene (reference sequence). CDR3 sequence (DNA): TGTGCCAGTAGTATGCCCGGACGGGTGGAGACCCAGTACTTC. This sequence encodes CASSMPGRVETQYF.

Many counts were recorded for this clonotype. The rearrangement uses TRBV7-2 and TRBJ2-7; 9 bases map to TRBD1. There are 15 residues in the CDR3. The germline V gene has CDR1 SGHTA and CDR2 FQGNSA. Trimming took 5 bases from V and 5 from J; bases not matched to a gene: 10. In nucleotides, the CDR3 is TGTGCCAGCAGCCCCCAAGGGACAGGGAACGACGAGCAGTACTTC. Its protein is CASSPQGTGNDEQYF.

This clonotype was observed at least ten times. V usage is TRBV3-1 and J usage is TRBJ2-1; 12 bases align to TRBD2. The junction had 4 bases not matched to a gene; V was cut back by 4 bases and J by 6 bases. CDR3 size: 15 residues. Germline lookup yields CDR1 LGHDT and CDR2 YNNKEL (reference sequence). The DNA for the CDR3 is TGTGCCAGCAGCCTCCCTAGCGGGGGGGGCAATGAGCAGTTCTTC. Translating gives CASSLPSGGGNEQFF.

J is TRBJ1-2 and V is TRBV7-9; D might be TRBD1 (5 bases). V was shortened by 6 bases and J by 7 bases, with 12 bases between the two germline ends. Germline-derived CDR1 and CDR2 are SEHNR and FQNEAQ (reference sequence). The CDR3 is 12 residues long. CDR3 sequence: CASSTQGPGYTF. CDR3 DNA sequence: TGTGCCAGCAGTACTCAGGGTCCTGGCTACACCTTC.

This clonotype came up many times. The V and J genes are TRBV11-2 and TRBJ1-2; TRBD1 might be the D (5 bases). Germline assignment: CDR1 SGHAT and CDR2 FQNNGV. Deletions cut 7 bases from V and 4 bases from J, with 19 bases between. This CDR3 is built from 15 residues. This chain's CDR3 is CASNLLPGSSYGYTF. The CDR3 bases are TGTGCCAGCAATCTACTGCCAGGGTCCAGCTATGGCTACACCTTC.

The table lists this clonotype with a few counts. This CDR3 reads CASSDSGWSSYNEQFF. The DNA for the CDR3 is TGTGCCAGCAGCGACTCAGGGTGGAGCTCCTACAATGAGCAGTTCTTC. This chain uses TRBV5-6 with TRBJ2-1; D possibly corresponds to TRBD1 (5 bases). The CDR3 spans 16 residues. The germline V and J ends were trimmed by 4 bases and 0 bases, with 14 bases remaining between them. Looked up from germline, CDR1 is SGHDT and CDR2 is YYEEEE.

This clonotype turned up a few times. An end of the junction does not agree with germline; a read error may underlie this. V is TRBV7-6 and J is TRBJ1-6, with 9 bases identical to TRBD1. The CDR3 length is 16 residues. Per the germline V gene, CDR1 is SGHVS and CDR2 is FNYEAQ. The CDR3 region is CASSLLTGQGSSPPHF. CDR3 bases: TGTGCCAGCAGCTTGCTTACGGGACAGGGCAGCTCACCCCCCCACTTT.